This T cell receptor (beta chain) emerged from a study of T cell clonality in common variable immunodeficiency. The method was immunoSEQ multiplex PCR; TCRdb's version includes in-frame clones alone and lacks a portion of them. The specimen has 15,000 to 20,000 clones, none found just once. V lost 3 bases to trimming and J lost 5 bases, with 13 bases between them. CDR3 size: 15 residues. CDR1 and CDR2 from the germline V gene are SGHTA and FQGTGA. All CVID subjects were on immunoglobulin replacement for at least one year. Each donor provided about 5 to 9 ml of heparinized whole blood. Study-wide results and limits: Repertoire-complication correlations in CVID were limited by patient heterogeneity. Fewer deletions and N-nucleotide insertions were reportedly seen in common variable immunodeficiency TCR beta sequences. CVID subjects showed higher TCRbeta clonality than healthy controls.

This clone was found many times. What it binds is unknown. The read comes to an end 3 residues before the CDR3 does, leaving the germline J gene to fill in the end. The sequenced sample was peripheral blood mononuclear cells. This rearrangement joins TRBV7-3 to TRBJ2-2; weak D call: TRBD2 (6 bases). This TCR came from a human donor with common variable immunodeficiency. CDR3 loop: CASSFGEARTGELFF. CDR3 bases read: TGTGCCAGCAGCTTCGGGGAGGCGAGGACCGGGGAG.